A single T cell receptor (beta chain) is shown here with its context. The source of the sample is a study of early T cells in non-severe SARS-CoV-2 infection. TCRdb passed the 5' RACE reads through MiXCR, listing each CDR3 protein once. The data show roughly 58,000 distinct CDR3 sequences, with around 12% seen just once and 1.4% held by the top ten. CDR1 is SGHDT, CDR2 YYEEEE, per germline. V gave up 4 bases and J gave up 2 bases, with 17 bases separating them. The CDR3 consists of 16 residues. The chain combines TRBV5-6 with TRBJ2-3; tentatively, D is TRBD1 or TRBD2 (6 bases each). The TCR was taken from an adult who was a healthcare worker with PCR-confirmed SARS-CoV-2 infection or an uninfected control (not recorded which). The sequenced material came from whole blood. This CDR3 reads CASSRGGTRFTDTQYF. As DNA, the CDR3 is TGTGCCAGCAGCAGAGGGGGGACGCGATTCACAGATACGCAGTATTTT.